The 24 T cell receptor beta chains listed next were all sequenced from one sample in a study of blood T cells in healthy people across ages. A sample-barcoded 5' primer and a J-beta primer mix were used in a second PCR of about 7 to 12 cycles. TCRdb passed the 5' RACE reads through MiXCR, listing each CDR3 protein once. Of about 640,000 distinct CDR3 sequences in the sample, roughly 50% were seen once. Material: blood. Receptors were obtained from a man aged 60-69 years in good health.

This chain connects TRBV6-2 or TRBV6-3 to TRBJ2-4; TRBD1 matches 8 bases. The end of the DNA fits TRBJ2-7 better, so the J call may be wrong. CDR1 and CDR2 from the germline V gene are MNHEY and SVGEGT. This CDR3 has 14 amino acids. The CDR3 nucleotides read TGTGCCAGCAGTTTGGGACAGGTTTTCTACGAGCAGTACTTC. Amino acids: CASSLGQVFYEQYF.

The CDR3 loop reads CASSLSTGTYNEQFF. The CDR3 region has the DNA TGCGCCAGCAGCTTGTCGACAGGTACCTACAATGAGCAGTTCTTC. V and J are TRBV5-1 and TRBJ2-1, with a possible D match to TRBD1 (6 bases). Germline CDR1 is SGHRS and CDR2 is YFSETQ. This CDR3 contains 15 residues. V was clipped by 1 base and J by 2 bases, with 10 bases between them.

This CDR3 is CASSQERGLAGVNEQFF. The CDR3 DNA reads TGTGCCAGCAGCCAAGAAAGAGGTCTAGCGGGGGTCAATGAGCAGTTCTTC. V is TRBV3-1 and J is TRBJ2-1, with 10 bases fitting TRBD2. Germline V gene sequence: CDR1 LGHDT, CDR2 YNNKEL (reference sequence). The length of the CDR3 is 17 residues. J gave up 6 bases and V 0 bases, and 8 bases lay outside the gene matches.

The V call is TRBV5-1, the J call TRBJ2-4; 7 positions agree with TRBD2. The germline gives CDR1 SGHRS, CDR2 YFSETQ. V dropped 4 bases and J dropped 9; count of bases not matched to a gene: 13. The CDR3 sequence is 15 residues long. This CDR3 is CASSVERGSSGIQYF. The CDR3 bases are TGCGCCAGCAGCGTGGAGCGGGGCTCGAGCGGCATTCAGTACTTC.

This clonotype has only a few counts. The V gene is TRBV20-1, the J gene TRBJ2-7; D may be TRBD2 (5 bases). This CDR3 region has 13 residues. Germline V lookup: CDR1 DFQATT, CDR2 SNEGSKA (reference sequence). V was clipped by 3 bases and J by 2 bases, with 11 bases between them. The CDR3 sequence: CSASSGSTYEQYF. DNA for the CDR3: TGCAGTGCTAGCAGCGGCAGTACCTACGAGCAGTACTTC.

Comments on this clonotype: At one end, the junction sequence differs from germline, possibly due to a read error. This rearrangement joins TRBV6-5 to TRBJ2-7; D possibly corresponds to TRBD1 (6 bases). This CDR3 comprises 15 residues. The germline CDR1 and CDR2 sequences are MNHEY and SVGAGI. The CDR3 DNA follows: TGTGCCAGCAGTCACTCGACCCCCAGGGGCTACGAGCAGTACTTC. Amino acid sequence: CASSHSTPRGYEQYF.

The chain combines TRBV5-1 with TRBJ1-1, with D unclear. The CDR3 length is 12 residues. Looked up from germline, CDR1 is SGHRS and CDR2 is YFSETQ. With 4 bases removed from V and 3 bases from J, the gap between germline ends came to 7 bases. This CDR3 is CASSPGHTEAFF. CDR3 nucleotides: TGCGCCAGCAGCCCGGGCCACACTGAAGCTTTCTTT.

This chain connects TRBV29-1 to TRBJ1-2, with a tentative D call TRBD1 (5 bases). The CDR3 spans 11 residues. Germline assignment: CDR1 SQVTM and CDR2 ANQGSEA. The V and J ends lost 4 bases and 8 bases respectively, with 11 bases between them. CDR3 region: CSVGGGGGYTF. The CDR3 DNA reads as TGCAGCGTTGGGGGGGGTGGCGGCTACACCTTC.

This clonotype was counted a single time. The chain uses TRBV20-1 and TRBJ2-3, with TRBD1 matching 8 bases. After removal of 3 bases from V and 1 base from J, the junction contained 3 bases not matched to a gene. Germline V gene data show CDR1 as DFQATT and CDR2 as SNEGSKA (reference sequence). CDR3 length equals 14 residues. CDR3 sequence (DNA): TGCAGTGCTAGGTCGGGACAGGGCACAGATACGCAGTATTTT. Amino acids: CSARSGQGTDTQYF.

The chain recombines TRBV5-1 with TRBJ2-5; the D gene is possibly TRBD2 (6 bases). CDR3 length: 13 residues. V was clipped by 3 bases and J by 2 bases, with 8 bases between them. The germline CDR1 and CDR2 sequences are SGHRS and YFSETQ. CDR3: CASSWAGQETQYF. DNA for the CDR3: TGCGCCAGCAGCTGGGCGGGGCAAGAGACCCAGTACTTC.

V and J are TRBV20-1 and TRBJ2-5; 8 bases match TRBD1. Germline CDR1 reads DFQATT; CDR2 reads SNEGSKA (reference sequence). Trimming cost V 5 bases and J 3 bases; bases outside gene matches: 8. CDR3 length: 14 amino acids. The CDR3 DNA sequence: TGCAGTGCTTCCTACCGACAGGGGAAAGAGACCCAGTACTTC. Its translation is CSASYRQGKETQYF.

DNA for the CDR3: TGCGCCAGCAGTCTCAACGGGCCGGGGGCCAGCGCAGATACGCAGTATTTT. This encodes CASSLNGPGASADTQYF. J is TRBJ2-3 and V is TRBV4-1; perhaps D is TRBD1 or TRBD2 (6 bases each). CDR1 is MGHRA, CDR2 YSYEKL, per germline. The CDR3 is 17 residues long. With 6 bases removed from V and 4 bases from J, the gap between germline ends came to 23 bases.

This clonotype was seen more than once but under ten times. The rearrangement joins TRBV20-1 to TRBJ2-5, with D hard to call. The CDR3 is 12 residues long. Germline-derived CDR1 and CDR2 are DFQATT and SNEGSKA (reference sequence). With 7 bases removed from V and 5 bases from J, the gap between germline ends came to 14 bases. The CDR3 DNA follows: TGCAGTGTCACCAGCCGGGCGGAGACCCAGTACTTC. Amino acid sequence: CSVTSRAETQYF.

This clonotype was counted a few times. The CDR3 coding sequence is TGCGCCAGCAGCCAAGATATCAGGGGAAGGTTAGAGACCCAGTACTTC. This sequence encodes CASSQDIRGRLETQYF. The J gene is TRBJ2-5, the V gene TRBV4-1, with D perhaps TRBD1 (6 bases). Germline values: CDR1 MGHRA, CDR2 YSYEKL. This CDR3 is 16 amino acids long. V lost 0 bases, J lost 4 bases, and 15 bases lay in between.

The chain is built from TRBV28 and TRBJ2-1; D remains unclear. The germline gives CDR1 MDHEN, CDR2 SYDVKM. The germline V and J ends were trimmed by 3 bases and 6 bases, with 12 bases remaining between them. The CDR3 has 14 amino acids. The CDR3 DNA follows: TGTGCCAGCAGTTTCAGATCGACGGGCAATGAGCAGTTCTTC. Translation: CASSFRSTGNEQFF. Variable domain in full (rest from reference TRBV28 and TRBJ2-1): DVKVTQSSRYLVKRTGEKVFLECVQDMDHENMFWYRQDPGLGLRLIYFSYDVKMKEKGDIPEGYSVSREKKERFSLILESASTNQTSMYLCASSFRSTGNEQFFGPGTRLTVL.

This clonotype was counted a few times. The genes are TRBV6-5 and TRBJ2-6; a possible D gene is TRBD1 (6 bases). Germline V lookup: CDR1 MNHEY, CDR2 SVGAGI. V lost 6 bases and J lost 2, with 11 bases in between. The CDR3 length is 15 residues. The CDR3 DNA is TGTGCCAGCAGAAAACAGGGAGCTGGGGCCAACGTCCTGACTTTC. This sequence encodes CASRKQGAGANVLTF.

This clonotype was counted a single time. The chain has TRBV5-1 and TRBJ2-5; a possible D gene is TRBD1 (6 bases). The J call could be wrong; TRBJ2-7 is a better fit for the DNA end. This CDR3 spans 15 amino acids. Germline CDR1 SGHRS, CDR2 YFSETQ. The CDR3 bases are TGCGCCAGCAGCTTGGCCGGTGGCAGGGGACACGAGCAGTACTTC. Amino acids: CASSLAGGRGHEQYF.

The chain uses TRBV7-2 and TRBJ2-1, with 7 bases matching TRBD2. The J call may be mistaken, given a closer DNA end match to TRBJ2-7. The germline V gene has CDR1 SGHTA and CDR2 FQGNSA. The CDR3 spans 16 residues. CDR3 region: CASSFGLAALYNEQYF. The CDR3 DNA follows: TGTGCCAGCAGCTTCGGCCTAGCGGCCCTCTACAATGAGCAGTACTTC.

Regarding this clonotype: Mismatch with germline at one junction end may stem from a read error. The V call is TRBV5-1, the J call TRBJ2-3, with 9 bases lining up with TRBD2. The V gene's germline CDR1 is SGHRS and CDR2 YFSETQ. CDR3 length: 15 amino acids. The CDR3 region is CASTPTGTSTDTQYF. In DNA, the CDR3 is TGCGCCAGCACGCCGACAGGGACTAGCACGGATACGCAGTATTTT. Using reference TRBV5-1 and TRBJ2-3 for the parts outside the CDR3, the full variable domain is KAGVTQTPRYLIKTRGQQVTLSCSPISGHRSVSWYQQTPGQGLQFLFEYFSETQRNKGNFPGRFSGRQFSNSRSEMNVSTLELGDSALYLCASTPTGTSTDTQYFGPGTRLTVL.

The gene calls are TRBV20-1 and TRBJ2-1; no firm D call. CDR1 and CDR2 from the germline V gene are DFQATT and SNEGSKA (reference sequence). The CDR3 spans 15 residues. V was pared by 1 base and J by 3 bases, with 13 bases between. Here the CDR3 reads CSARAGSQHYNEQFF. The CDR3 DNA reads TGCAGTGCTAGAGCGGGCAGCCAACACTACAATGAGCAGTTCTTC.

The table lists this clonotype with a few counts. The V gene is TRBV29-1, the J gene TRBJ2-5; the match to TRBD1 covers 8 bases. The CDR3 runs 14 residues. Germline CDR1 reads SQVTM; CDR2 reads ANQGSEA. The V segment lost 7 bases and the J segment 5 bases; nucleotides outside the gene matches: 12. CDR3 nucleotide sequence: TGCAGCGCTGGAGGGACAGGAGGGTTGGAGACCCAGTACTTC. It specifies CSAGGTGGLETQYF.

This chain uses TRBV11-2 with TRBJ1-1, with 7 bases fitting TRBD1. V dropped 4 bases and J dropped 1; count of bases not matched to a gene: 6. CDR1 is SGHAT and CDR2 is FQNNGV in the germline V gene. The CDR3 covers 15 residues. The CDR3 region has the DNA TGTGCCAGCAGCTCAAGCAGGACAGGGAACACTGAAGCTTTCTTT. This gives the protein CASSSSRTGNTEAFF.

Notes on this clonotype: A much more abundant neighbour one base away suggests this may be a read error. V gene TRBV4-1 combines with J gene TRBJ2-5, with 10 bases identical to TRBD2. Germline V CDR1 and CDR2: MGHRA, YSYEKL. With V trimmed by 1 base and J by 11 bases, 22 bases remained unmatched. The CDR3 sequence is 19 residues long. The CDR3 DNA reads TGCGCCAGCAGCCAAGGGGGACTAGCGCTCTGGGGGCGCAACAATGAGCAGTACTTC. The encoded protein is CASSQGGLALWGRNNEQYF.

A few counts support this clonotype. The chain is built from TRBV6-1 and TRBJ1-2; D is unresolved. The CDR3 has 14 amino acids. Germline V gene data show CDR1 as MNHNS and CDR2 as SASEGT. V dropped 5 bases and J dropped 8 bases, with 18 bases sitting between them. CDR3 sequence: CASSTPGRFWGYTF. The DNA of the CDR3 is TGTGCCAGCAGTACCCCAGGACGGTTTTGGGGCTACACCTTC.